These T cell receptor beta chains were read from a single sample in a study of T cells in tumors and immune-related adverse events. The protocol was immunoSEQ multiplex PCR, while the TCRdb copy is restricted to in-frame clones and leaves out a portion. The data hold about 22,000 clones, with about 89% observed a single time. The source was lymph node tissue, collected from a patient treated with anti-PD-1 therapy. All receptors come from a female donor with metastatic renal cell carcinoma. The CDR3 runs from the conserved cysteine through the conserved F or W. D genes are given only for firm matches.

D gene,J gene,V gene,CDR3 protein
NA,TRBJ1-2,TRBV7-9,CASSSGALGGGYTF
NA,TRBJ2-7,TRBV5-5,CASSLISGNDEQYF
TRBD1,TRBJ2-7,TRBV4-1,CASSQEIRGGREQYF
TRBD1,TRBJ2-1,TRBV2,CASSEGQTFNEQFF
TRBD2,TRBJ2-5,TRBV14,CASSRGTSGGPYQETQYF
NA,TRBJ2-7,TRBV7-9,CASSGAGTYEQYF
TRBD1,TRBJ2-7,TRBV7-2,CASSFRETGDYEQYF
TRBD1,TRBJ2-5,TRBV2,CASSGQGSGETQYF
NA,TRBJ2-7,TRBV7-7,CASSLDPSREQYF
TRBD2,TRBJ2-7,TRBV4-2,CASSQVGTRDSEQYF
TRBD1,TRBJ2-7,TRBV7-8,CASKSTGQGTKSSYEQYF